Listed below are T cell receptor beta chains from one sample, sequenced in a study of OX40 agonist ivuxolimab in advanced cancers. Profiling relied on immunoSEQ multiplex PCR, and the TCRdb table lists in-frame clones only, not all of them. The sample consists of about 50,000 clones, 88% of them appearing once. The sequencing here drew on CD4+ or CD8+ T cells sorted from blood, taken in a trial of the OX40 agonist ivuxolimab. The source of these receptors is an adult with an advanced solid tumor such as melanoma, head and neck, liver or kidney cancer. Each CDR3 is given with its conserved first and last residue. D genes are given only for firm matches.

d_gene: .
j_gene: TRBJ2-3
v_gene: TRBV20-1
CDR3aa: CSVRSGDTQYF
CDR3nt: TGCAGTGTACGATCGGGGGATACGCAGTATTTT

d_gene: TRBD1
j_gene: TRBJ2-7
v_gene: TRBV28
CDR3aa: CASKPGTALYEQYF
CDR3nt: TGTGCCAGTAAGCCCGGGACAGCACTATACGAGCAGTACTTC

d_gene: .
j_gene: TRBJ2-7
v_gene: TRBV29-1
CDR3aa: CSVEAGQGYEQYF
CDR3nt: TGCAGCGTTGAGGCGGGGCAGGGGTACGAGCAGTACTTC

d_gene: .
j_gene: TRBJ2-3
v_gene: TRBV5-1
CDR3aa: CASSSAARETDTQYF
CDR3nt: TGCGCCAGCAGCTCAGCGGCCCGGGAGACAGATACGCAGTATTTT

d_gene: .
j_gene: TRBJ2-4
v_gene: TRBV19
CDR3aa: CASSIQNSLVGIQYF
CDR3nt: TGTGCCAGTAGTATACAGAATTCCCTTGTGGGCATTCAGTACTTC

d_gene: TRBD1
j_gene: TRBJ2-4
v_gene: TRBV28
CDR3aa: CASSSIQGAGDIQYF
CDR3nt: TGTGCCAGCAGTTCTATACAGGGGGCGGGAGACATTCAGTACTTC

d_gene: .
j_gene: TRBJ1-2
v_gene: TRBV12-1
CDR3aa: CASPRTNYGYTF
CDR3nt: TGTGCCAGCCCCAGGACAAACTATGGCTACACCTTC

d_gene: .
j_gene: TRBJ2-2
v_gene: TRBV2
CDR3aa: CASSDGDTGELFF
CDR3nt: TGTGCCAGCAGTGATGGGGACACCGGGGAGCTGTTTTTT

d_gene: .
j_gene: TRBJ1-1
v_gene: TRBV5-1
CDR3aa: CASSFGIMNTEAFF
CDR3nt: TGCGCCAGCAGTTTCGGGATAATGAACACTGAAGCTTTCTTT

d_gene: TRBD1
j_gene: TRBJ2-2
v_gene: TRBV2
CDR3aa: CASSRQGAGELFF
CDR3nt: TGTGCCAGCAGTCGACAGGGCGCCGGGGAGCTGTTTTTT

d_gene: .
j_gene: TRBJ1-5
v_gene: TRBV21-1
CDR3aa: CASSKRPGGVNQPQHF
CDR3nt: TGTGCCAGCAGCAAACGCCCGGGGGGTGTCAATCAGCCCCAGCATTTT

d_gene: TRBD2
j_gene: TRBJ2-7
v_gene: TRBV6-4
CDR3aa: CASSEFAGGRYEQYF
CDR3nt: TGTGCCAGCAGTGAGTTTGCGGGAGGGCGGTACGAGCAGTACTTC

d_gene: TRBD1
j_gene: TRBJ2-6
v_gene: TRBV15
CDR3aa: CATGETGAYSGANVLTF
CDR3nt: TGTGCCACCGGGGAGACAGGGGCATACTCTGGGGCCAACGTCCTGACTTTC

d_gene: .
j_gene: TRBJ1-2
v_gene: TRBV18
CDR3aa: CASSPQGQDYGYTF
CDR3nt: TGTGCCAGCTCACCACAGGGGCAGGACTATGGCTACACCTTC

d_gene: TRBD1
j_gene: TRBJ2-1
v_gene: TRBV6-6
CDR3aa: CASSYRQGRNEQFF
CDR3nt: TGTGCCAGCAGTTACAGACAGGGCAGGAATGAGCAGTTCTTC

d_gene: .
j_gene: TRBJ2-2
v_gene: TRBV6-6
CDR3aa: CATQNTGELFF
CDR3nt: TGTGCCACACAGAACACCGGGGAGCTGTTTTTT

d_gene: TRBD1
j_gene: TRBJ2-4
v_gene: TRBV19
CDR3aa: CASSSQGADKNIQYF
CDR3nt: TGTGCCAGTAGTTCGCAGGGGGCGGACAAAAACATTCAGTACTTC

d_gene: .
j_gene: TRBJ1-2
v_gene: TRBV28
CDR3aa: CASSFTAYGYTF
CDR3nt: TGTGCCAGCAGTTTCACCGCCTATGGCTACACCTTC

d_gene: .
j_gene: TRBJ1-2
v_gene: TRBV28
CDR3aa: CASSSSHGYTF
CDR3nt: TGTGCCAGCAGTTCCTCCCATGGCTACACCTTC

d_gene: TRBD1
j_gene: TRBJ1-2
v_gene: TRBV5-1
CDR3aa: CASSPRQGAGYTF
CDR3nt: TGCGCCAGCAGCCCACGACAGGGGGCCGGCTACACCTTC

d_gene: TRBD2
j_gene: TRBJ2-7
v_gene: TRBV7-3
CDR3aa: CASSPRAGNSYEQYF
CDR3nt: TGTGCCAGCAGCCCCCGAGCGGGAAACTCCTACGAGCAGTACTTC

d_gene: .
j_gene: TRBJ2-5
v_gene: TRBV4-2
CDR3aa: CASSLSTEQETQYF
CDR3nt: TGTGCCAGCAGCCTATCGACAGAACAAGAGACCCAGTACTTC

d_gene: .
j_gene: TRBJ2-7
v_gene: TRBV6-6
CDR3aa: CASSYSGDTQPYEQYF
CDR3nt: TGTGCCAGCAGTTACTCGGGGGACACCCAACCCTACGAGCAGTACTTC

d_gene: .
j_gene: TRBJ2-1
v_gene: TRBV5-5
CDR3aa: CASRTTGLTTYNEQFF
CDR3nt: TGTGCCAGCAGAACCACAGGTCTCACTACCTACAATGAGCAGTTCTTC

d_gene: TRBD1
j_gene: TRBJ1-2
v_gene: TRBV10-3
CDR3aa: CAISEGQVANYGYTF
CDR3nt: TGTGCCATCAGTGAGGGACAGGTAGCTAACTATGGCTACACCTTC

d_gene: TRBD1
j_gene: TRBJ2-7
v_gene: TRBV13
CDR3aa: CASRRQGNSYEQYF
CDR3nt: TGTGCCAGCAGGCGACAGGGGAACTCCTACGAGCAGTACTTC

d_gene: .
j_gene: TRBJ2-3
v_gene: TRBV2
CDR3aa: CASSETGVRDSTDTQYF
CDR3nt: TGTGCCAGCAGTGAGACTGGGGTCAGAGATAGCACAGATACGCAGTATTTT